Each of the 27 T cell receptor beta chains below was sequenced from the same sample in a study of regulatory T cells in long-lasting Graves disease. Assembly of TCR beta libraries relied on iRepertoire HTBI primers together with Arm-PCR of CDR3 regions. One entry per CDR3 protein results from TCRdb running MiXCR on the multiplex PCR reads. The top ten clones hold approximately 12% of a sample with some 410,000 distinct CDR3 sequences, about 16% of them seen once. Time point denoted: newly diagnosed GD, antithyroid drugs for less than 3 months. Preparation of the TCR library used RNA extracted from PBMCs. These data were also reused for a study on T cells in Graves' hyperthyroidism and ophthalmopathy.

The specimen comprised peripheral blood mononuclear cells (PBMCs), sampled at new diagnosis, from a patient treated with antithyroid drugs. The receptors here all came from a woman aged 25-40 years with Graves disease.

In regard to this clonotype: A read error is likely, as this CDR3 ends without the conserved phenylalanine or tryptophan. The rearrangement joins TRBV7-2 to TRBJ2-5; 9 bases agree with TRBD1. This CDR3 has 14 residues. The V gene's germline CDR1 is SGHTA and CDR2 FQGNSA. V gave up 3 bases and J gave up 2 bases; unmatched junction bases: 1. This chain's CDR3 is CASSFDRGQETQYL. The CDR3 DNA follows: TGTGCCAGCAGCTTCGACAGGGGGCAAGAGACCCAGTACTTA.

The table lists this clonotype with many counts. The CDR3: CASSLSSGQGRNYEQYF. The CDR3 DNA reads as TGTGCCAGCAGCCTCTCCTCGGGTCAGGGGAGGAACTACGAGCAGTACTTC. The chain couples TRBV7-9 to TRBJ2-7; D possibly uses TRBD1 or TRBD2 (6 bases each). V lost 5 bases and J lost 3, with 23 bases in between. The germline V gene has CDR1 SEHNR and CDR2 FQNEAQ (reference sequence). The length of the CDR3 is 17 residues.

The V call is TRBV30, the J call TRBJ1-1, with D uncertain. Germline lookup yields CDR1 GTSNPN and CDR2 SVGIG (reference sequence). The ends were cut back, 0 bases at V and 0 bases at J, with 20 bases in the middle. This CDR3 is built from 18 residues. In nucleotides, the CDR3 is TGTGCCTGGAGTGTATTTGGGTACACGGGCAGAATGAACACTGAAGCTTTCTTT. This sequence encodes CAWSVFGYTGRMNTEAFF.

This clonotype showed up just a few times. The chain employs TRBV29-1 and TRBJ2-1, with 9 bases matching TRBD1. The trim removed 8 bases at V and 3 bases at J, leaving 5 bases unmatched. There are 13 residues in the CDR3. Per germline, CDR1 SQVTM and CDR2 ANQGSEA. CDR3 in DNA: TGCAGCATCCGGGACAGGGACTACAATGAGCAGTTCTTC. The encoded protein is CSIRDRDYNEQFF.

A few counts support this clonotype. The chain is built from TRBV20-1 and TRBJ2-1; 11 nucleotides line up with TRBD2. The CDR3 covers 16 residues. Germline CDR1 reads DFQATT; CDR2 reads SNEGSKA (reference sequence). The V gene end was trimmed by 2 bases and the J gene end by 4 bases; junction bases not matched to a gene: 7. The CDR3 DNA is TGCAGTGCTAGACTTATAGCGGGAGGGCTATACAATGAGCAGTTCTTC. Translation gives CSARLIAGGLYNEQFF.

This clonotype was seen ten or more times. The chain is built from TRBV20-1 and TRBJ1-2; D ambiguous. Germline V gene data show CDR1 as DFQATT and CDR2 as SNEGSKA (reference sequence). Between the trimmed V and J ends, which lost 4 bases and 3 bases, there was a span of 18 bases. The CDR3 is made up of 15 amino acids. CDR3 residues: CSATVGGIFDYGYTF. The DNA of the CDR3 is TGCAGTGCTACCGTTGGAGGGATTTTTGACTATGGCTACACCTTC.

This clonotype has at least ten counts. The chain links TRBV19 to TRBJ2-1; D unclear. V was trimmed by 6 bases and J by 0 bases, leaving 12 bases between them. In germline, CDR1 is LNHDA, CDR2 SQIVND (reference sequence). CDR3 size: 15 residues. CDR3: CASSNPLGSYNEQFF. CDR3 bases: TGTGCCAGTAGCAACCCCTTGGGCTCCTACAATGAGCAGTTCTTC.

This clonotype was counted a few times. CDR3 residues: CASSTGTSGRKGELFF. CDR3 nucleotide sequence: TGCGCCAGCAGCACCGGGACTAGCGGGAGGAAGGGGGAGCTGTTTTTT. The chain has TRBV5-1 and TRBJ2-2, with 15 bases fitting TRBD2. This CDR3 has 16 residues. Per germline, CDR1 SGHRS and CDR2 YFSETQ. The V segment lost 4 bases and the J segment 8 bases; nucleotides outside the gene matches: 6. The variable domain in full, with the rest retrieved from reference TRBV5-1 and TRBJ2-2, is KAGVTQTPRYLIKTRGQQVTLSCSPISGHRSVSWYQQTPGQGLQFLFEYFSETQRNKGNFPGRFSGRQFSNSRSEMNVSTLELGDSALYLCASSTGTSGRKGELFFGEGSRLTVL.

Points on this clonotype: A far larger clone is one base from this, pointing to a likely read error. This sequence joins TRBV12-3 or TRBV12-4 and TRBJ2-3; either TRBD1 or TRBD2 may fit D (5 bases each). This CDR3 is built from 13 residues. The CDR3 DNA follows: TGTGCCAGCAGTGGTGGGACGGGTAATGAGCAGTCCTTC. Translation: CASSGGTGNEQSF.

The V call is TRBV24-1, the J call TRBJ2-3; 14 positions agree with TRBD2. The CDR3 contains 16 residues. Trimming removed 2 bases from V and 5 bases from J; junction bases left unmatched: 2. Looked up from germline, CDR1 is KGHDR and CDR2 is SFDVKD. Here the CDR3 reads CATSDYGTSGRDTQYF. CDR3 bases: TGTGCCACCAGTGATTATGGGACTAGCGGGAGAGATACGCAGTATTTT.

This clonotype appeared many times. This rearrangement joins TRBV3-1 to TRBJ2-7; D is possibly TRBD1 (6 bases). V was pared by 1 base and J by 2 bases, with 18 bases between. The CDR3 loop spans 17 amino acids. Germline V gene sequence: CDR1 LGHDT, CDR2 YNNKEL (reference sequence). CDR3 in amino acids: CASSQGVNRVAPYEQYF. The CDR3 DNA is TGTGCCAGCAGCCAAGGAGTGAACAGGGTGGCCCCCTACGAGCAGTACTTC.

This clonotype appeared a few times. This chain connects TRBV5-5 to TRBJ2-5, with no clear D. The CDR3 has 12 residues. Germline V lookup: CDR1 SGHKS, CDR2 YYEKEE (reference sequence). The ends were cut back, 3 bases at V and 4 bases at J, with 7 bases in the middle. The CDR3 nucleotides read TGTGCCAGCAGCTGGGAAGGAGAGACCCAGTACTTC. Translation gives CASSWEGETQYF.

This chain joins TRBV6-1 and TRBJ1-5; a possible D gene is TRBD1 (5 bases). V lost 6 bases, J lost 1 base, and 19 bases lay in between. CDR3 length: 17 amino acids. Germline values: CDR1 MNHNS, CDR2 SASEGT. CDR3 in DNA: TGTGCCAGCAGATCACCCCTAAGGGGAGGAAGCAATCAGCCCCAGCATTTT. It encodes CASRSPLRGGSNQPQHF.

This clonotype was recorded at least ten times. V usage is TRBV5-1 and J usage is TRBJ2-1; 7 bases agree with TRBD1. The CDR3 has 16 residues. The ends lost 4 bases at V and 4 bases at J; junction bases unmatched: 11. Germline CDR1 reads SGHRS; CDR2 reads YFSETQ. The DNA of the CDR3 is TGCGCCAGCAGCATACCTCGGGACAGACTATACAATGAGCAGTTCTTC. This translates into CASSIPRDRLYNEQFF.

The genes are TRBV6-1 and TRBJ1-2; D uncertain. This CDR3 has 12 residues. CDR1 and CDR2 (germline): MNHNS, SASEGT. V was pared by 7 bases and J by 1 base, with 7 bases between. The CDR3 bases are TGTGCCAGCACGCGTGATAACTATGGCTACACCTTC. The encoded protein is CASTRDNYGYTF.

A note on this clonotype: A much bigger clone sits one base away, suggesting this may be a read error. The chain joins TRBV20-1 to TRBJ2-7, with TRBD2 matching 7 bases. The CDR3 is 12 residues long. Germline V lookup: CDR1 DFQATT, CDR2 SNEGSKA (reference sequence). J lost 6 bases, V lost 7 bases, and 9 bases had no gene match. For the CDR3, the DNA is TGCAGTGTGGGGGGGACTTCCGTCGAGCAGTACTTC. Its translation is CSVGGTSVEQYF.

Details on this clonotype: A read error may explain this, as a much larger clone is one base away. The V and J genes are TRBV6-1 and TRBJ2-7, with D possibly matching TRBD2 (6 bases). The germline V gene encodes CDR1 MNHNS and CDR2 SASEGT. This CDR3 is built from 15 residues. The CDR3 sequence: CVSSKTRRQSYEQYF. Here the CDR3 DNA reads TGTGTCAGCAGTAAGACTAGGCGGCAATCCTACGAGCAGTACTTC.

The rearrangement uses TRBV20-1 and TRBJ2-1, with 10 nucleotides matching TRBD2. This CDR3 is 13 amino acids long. The germline CDR1 and CDR2 sequences are DFQATT and SNEGSKA (reference sequence). V lost 7 bases to trimming and J lost 3 bases; unmatched junction nucleotides: 3. CDR3 loop: CSVIAGGYNEQFF. Here the CDR3 DNA reads TGCAGTGTCATAGCGGGAGGCTACAATGAGCAGTTCTTC.

The table lists this clonotype with many counts. The gene calls are TRBV2 and TRBJ2-2; no reliable D call. The CDR3 totals 16 residues. V was clipped by 2 bases and J by 3 bases, with 13 bases between them. CDR1 is SNHLY, CDR2 FYNNEI, per germline. CDR3 amino acids: CASSERTIADTGELFF. The CDR3 region has the DNA TGTGCCAGCAGTGAAAGGACCATAGCCGACACCGGGGAGCTGTTTTTT.

The gene calls are TRBV3-1 and TRBJ2-1; the match to TRBD2 covers 11 bases. The CDR3 extends over 16 amino acids. V lost 4 bases, J lost 5 bases, and 7 bases stayed unmatched. Germline loops: CDR1 LGHDT, CDR2 YNNKEL (reference sequence). CDR3 region: CASSPGTSGLNNEQFF. The CDR3 DNA reads as TGTGCCAGCAGCCCCGGGACTAGCGGACTTAACAATGAGCAGTTCTTC.

This clonotype came up many times. The V and J genes are TRBV24-1 and TRBJ1-1; 8 bases are a match to TRBD1. Unmatched junction bases numbered 8, after V lost 2 bases and J lost 10 bases. This CDR3 comprises 14 residues. Looked up from germline, CDR1 is KGHDR and CDR2 is SFDVKD. CDR3 nucleotides: TGTGCCACCAGTGATTCTCCGGACAGGGTTGGAGCTTTCTTT. Amino acids: CATSDSPDRVGAFF.

The sample holds many counts of this clonotype. The genes are TRBV28 and TRBJ1-5; perhaps TRBD1 as D (5 bases). The CDR3 loop spans 16 amino acids. Trimming removed 2 bases at V and 3 bases at J, with 14 bases between. CDR1 and CDR2 from the germline V gene are MDHEN and SYDVKM. This CDR3 reads CASSLGGGGLNQPQHF. CDR3 bases: TGTGCCAGCAGTTTAGGGGGGGGAGGCCTCAATCAGCCCCAGCATTTT.

This clonotype was detected a few times. V usage is TRBV9 and J usage is TRBJ2-5; D may be TRBD2 (5 bases). The CDR3 consists of 15 residues. Germline V gives CDR1 SGDLS, CDR2 YYNGEE. Deletions cut 3 bases from V and 5 bases from J, with 17 bases between. The CDR3 DNA is TGTGCCAGCAGCGCGATAGCGAGAGGTCTGGAGACCCAGTACTTC. This encodes CASSAIARGLETQYF.

The V gene is TRBV28, the J gene TRBJ1-5, with D maybe TRBD1 (5 bases). CDR3 length: 13 residues. CDR1 MDHEN and CDR2 SYDVKM come from the germline V gene. The germline V and J ends were trimmed by 4 bases and 11 bases, with 15 bases remaining between them. The CDR3 DNA reads as TGTGCCAGCAGTTCAGGGCTCTTTGGGTCCCAGCATTTT. This gives the protein CASSSGLFGSQHF.

This clonotype was observed many times. J is TRBJ1-3 and V is TRBV9, with D tentatively TRBD1 (6 bases). V lost 4 bases and J lost 4, with 15 bases in between. The CDR3 spans 15 residues. Germline lookup yields CDR1 SGDLS and CDR2 YYNGEE. The DNA of the CDR3 is TGTGCCAGCAGCAAGGACAGTTCGAAAGGAAACACCATATATTTT. Translated, it gives CASSKDSSKGNTIYF. The full variable domain, its missing parts supplied by reference TRBV9 and TRBJ1-3, is DSGVTQTPKHLITATGQRVTLRCSPRSGDLSVYWYQQSLDQGLQFLIQYYNGEERAKGNILERFSAQQFPDLHSELNLSSLELGDSALYFCASSKDSSKGNTIYFGEGSWLTVV.

This clonotype came up many times. The chain joins TRBV6-6 to TRBJ2-7; the D is unclear. Germline V gene data show CDR1 as MNHNY and CDR2 as SVGAGI (reference sequence). CDR3 length: 15 amino acids. With 0 bases removed from V and 3 bases from J, the gap between germline ends came to 12 bases. The CDR3 bases are TGTGCCAGCAGTTACTCGGGGAACGGCTTCTACGAGCAGTACTTC. Translation gives CASSYSGNGFYEQYF.

This clonotype was seen ten or more times. This chain links TRBV28 with TRBJ2-7; D is perhaps TRBD1 (6 bases). The ends were cut back, 6 bases at V and 2 bases at J, with 17 bases in the middle. The length of the CDR3 is 15 residues. From germline, CDR1 is MDHEN and CDR2 SYDVKM. The CDR3 DNA reads as TGTGCCAGCAGCTCCCCTTGGAGGACAGCCTACGAGCAGTACTTC. It specifies CASSSPWRTAYEQYF. Filled out from reference TRBV28 and TRBJ2-7, the complete variable domain reads DVKVTQSSRYLVKRTGEKVFLECVQDMDHENMFWYRQDPGLGLRLIYFSYDVKMKEKGDIPEGYSVSREKKERFSLILESASTNQTSMYLCASSSPWRTAYEQYFGPGTRLTVT.